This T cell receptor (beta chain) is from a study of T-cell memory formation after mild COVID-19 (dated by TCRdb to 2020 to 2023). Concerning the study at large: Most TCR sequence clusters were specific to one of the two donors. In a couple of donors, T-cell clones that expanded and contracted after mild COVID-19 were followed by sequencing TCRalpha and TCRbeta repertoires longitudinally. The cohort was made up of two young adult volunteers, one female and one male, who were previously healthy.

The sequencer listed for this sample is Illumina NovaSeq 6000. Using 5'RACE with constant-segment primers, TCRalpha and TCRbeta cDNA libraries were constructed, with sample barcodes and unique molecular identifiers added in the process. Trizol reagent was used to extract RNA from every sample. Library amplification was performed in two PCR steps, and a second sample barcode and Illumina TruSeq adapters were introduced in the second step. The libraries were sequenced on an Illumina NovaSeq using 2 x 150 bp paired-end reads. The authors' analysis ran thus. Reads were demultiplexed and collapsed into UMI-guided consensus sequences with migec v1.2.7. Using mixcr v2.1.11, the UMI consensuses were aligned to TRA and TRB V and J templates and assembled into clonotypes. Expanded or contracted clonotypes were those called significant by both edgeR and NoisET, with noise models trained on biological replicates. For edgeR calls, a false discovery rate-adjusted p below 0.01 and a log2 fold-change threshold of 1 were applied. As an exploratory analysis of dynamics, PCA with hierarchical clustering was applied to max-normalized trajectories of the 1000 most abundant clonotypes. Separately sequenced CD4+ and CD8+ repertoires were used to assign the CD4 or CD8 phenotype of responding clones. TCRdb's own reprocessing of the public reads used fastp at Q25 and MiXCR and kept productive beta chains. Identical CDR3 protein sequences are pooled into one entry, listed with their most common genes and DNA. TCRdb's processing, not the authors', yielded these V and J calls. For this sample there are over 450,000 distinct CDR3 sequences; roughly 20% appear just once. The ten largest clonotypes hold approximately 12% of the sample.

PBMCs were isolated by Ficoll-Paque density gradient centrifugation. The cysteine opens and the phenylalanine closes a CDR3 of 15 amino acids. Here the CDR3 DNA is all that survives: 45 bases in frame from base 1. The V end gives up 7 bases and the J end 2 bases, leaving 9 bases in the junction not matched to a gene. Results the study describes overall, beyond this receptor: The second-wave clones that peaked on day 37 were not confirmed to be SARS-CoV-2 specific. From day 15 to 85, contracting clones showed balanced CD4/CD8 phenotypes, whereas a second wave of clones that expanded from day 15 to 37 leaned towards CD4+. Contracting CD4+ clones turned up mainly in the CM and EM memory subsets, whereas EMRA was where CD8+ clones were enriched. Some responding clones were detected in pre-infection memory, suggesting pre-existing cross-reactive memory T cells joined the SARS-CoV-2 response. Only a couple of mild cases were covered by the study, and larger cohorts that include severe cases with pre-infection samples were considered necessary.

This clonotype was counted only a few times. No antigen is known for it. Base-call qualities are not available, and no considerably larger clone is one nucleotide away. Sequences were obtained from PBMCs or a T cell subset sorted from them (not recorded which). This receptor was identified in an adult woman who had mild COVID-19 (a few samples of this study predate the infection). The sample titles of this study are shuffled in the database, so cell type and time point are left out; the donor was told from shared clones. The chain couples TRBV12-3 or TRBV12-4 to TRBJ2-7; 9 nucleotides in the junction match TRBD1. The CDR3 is CASNNPGTGTYEQYF. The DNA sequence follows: TGTGCCAGCAACAATCCCGGGACAGGGACCTACGAGCAGTACTTC.